The T cell receptor (beta chain) under discussion was sequenced for a study of T cells after yellow fever vaccination. TCRdb analysed the 5' RACE reads with MiXCR anew, one entry per CDR3 protein. The table lists some 220,000 distinct CDR3 sequences, 3.2% of them singletons. This clonotype occurred many times. Trimming at V came to 7 bases and at J to 4 bases, leaving 4 bases not matched to a gene. Germline lookup yields CDR1 SQVTM and CDR2 ANQGSEA. There are 14 residues in the CDR3. The sequence was obtained from a man aged 18 to 29 who received the YFV17D yellow fever vaccine. The sample in question was CD4+ T cells sorted from PBMCs, obtained 10 days after the yellow fever booster vaccination. The rearrangement links TRBV29-1 to TRBJ2-1, with 13 bases identical to TRBD2. The CDR3 DNA follows: TGCAGCGGCGTGACTAGCGGGGGGTACAATGAGCAGTTCTTC. This translates into CSGVTSGGYNEQFF.